This T cell receptor beta chain was retrieved from a study of blood T cell repertoires in COVID-19. Across the whole study: Material from acute and convalescent COVID-19 was sourced from the United States, Italy and Spain. PBMCs, B-cell-depleted T cells, or T cells provided the cDNA or gDNA that made up the material.

The V end lost 7 bases, the J end lost 0 bases, and 11 bases lay between the germline ends. The CDR3 has 14 amino acids. CDR1 MNHEY and CDR2 SMNVEV come from the germline V gene (reference sequence). How the authors handled the data: It was from reference gene primer amplification that nucleated cell counts were estimated. TCRdb's table, derived via immunoSEQ multiplex PCR, lists solely in-frame clones and lacks some. V, J and clone size reflect that table, while D and trimming were determined from the DNA. The data hold 150,000 to 200,000 clones, with 65% to 85% observed a single time. Material: peripheral blood. The TCR sequence derives from a man aged 55 to 69 with active or convalescent COVID-19. V usage is TRBV27 and J usage is TRBJ2-3; D remains unclear. This CDR3 reads CASTDGGSTDTQYF. CDR3 coding DNA: TGTGCCAGCACAGATGGCGGCAGCACAGATACGCAGTATTTT.